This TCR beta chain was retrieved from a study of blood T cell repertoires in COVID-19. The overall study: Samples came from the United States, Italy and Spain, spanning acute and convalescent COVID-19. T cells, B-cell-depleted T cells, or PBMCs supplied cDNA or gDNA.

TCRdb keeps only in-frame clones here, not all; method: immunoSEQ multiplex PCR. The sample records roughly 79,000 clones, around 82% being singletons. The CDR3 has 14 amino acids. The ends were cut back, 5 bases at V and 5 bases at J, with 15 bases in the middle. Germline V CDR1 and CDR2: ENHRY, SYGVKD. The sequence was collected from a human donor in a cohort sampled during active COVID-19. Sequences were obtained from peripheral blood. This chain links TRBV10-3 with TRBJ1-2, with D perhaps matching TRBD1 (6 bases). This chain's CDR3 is CAISQQGDGYGYTF. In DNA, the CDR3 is TGTGCCATCAGTCAACAGGGAGACGGGTATGGCTACACCTTC.